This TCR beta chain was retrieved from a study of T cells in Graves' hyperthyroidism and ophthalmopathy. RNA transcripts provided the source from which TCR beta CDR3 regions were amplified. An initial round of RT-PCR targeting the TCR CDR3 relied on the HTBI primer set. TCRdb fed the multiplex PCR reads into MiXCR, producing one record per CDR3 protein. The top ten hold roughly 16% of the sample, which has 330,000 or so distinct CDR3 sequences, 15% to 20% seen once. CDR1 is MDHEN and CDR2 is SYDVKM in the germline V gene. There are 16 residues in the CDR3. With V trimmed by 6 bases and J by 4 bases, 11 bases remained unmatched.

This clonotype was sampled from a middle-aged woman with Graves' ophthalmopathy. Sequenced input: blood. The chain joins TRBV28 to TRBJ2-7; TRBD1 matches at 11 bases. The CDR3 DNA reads TGTGCCAGCAGCGGAATACCGGGACAGGGGGTGTACGAGCAGTACTTC. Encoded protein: CASSGIPGQGVYEQYF. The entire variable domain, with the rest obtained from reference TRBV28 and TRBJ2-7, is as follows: DVKVTQSSRYLVKRTGEKVFLECVQDMDHENMFWYRQDPGLGLRLIYFSYDVKMKEKGDIPEGYSVSREKKERFSLILESASTNQTSMYLCASSGIPGQGVYEQYFGPGTRLTVT.